These 30 T cell receptor beta chains originate from one sample sequenced in a study of blood T cells in healthy people across ages. It was with a sample-barcoded 5' primer and a J-beta primer mix that a second PCR of roughly 7 to 12 cycles was run. TCRdb reprocessed the 5' RACE reads with MiXCR, giving one entry per CDR3 protein. This sample has about 780,000 distinct CDR3 sequences, with approximately 24% found just once. These data are also associated with another study on T cells of mothers and their children.

Material for sequencing was blood. These receptors were obtained from a boy between 5 and 17 years old in good health.

This clonotype has more than one count but fewer than ten. This rearrangement joins TRBV20-1 to TRBJ2-2; D tentatively fits TRBD1 or TRBD2 (6 bases each). Germline CDR1 DFQATT, CDR2 SNEGSKA (reference sequence). Trimming took off 3 bases at V and 5 bases at J, with 13 bases between the two ends. The CDR3 has 14 residues. The CDR3 DNA sequence: TGCAGTGCTAGCCCGGGGGCTAGGACCGGGGAGCTGTTTTTT. Its translation: CSASPGARTGELFF.

This clonotype was seen many times. The rearrangement uses TRBV29-1 and TRBJ1-1, with D tentatively TRBD1 (5 bases). Germline loops: CDR1 SQVTM, CDR2 ANQGSEA. There are 16 residues in the CDR3. Trimming stripped 6 bases from V and 0 bases from J, with 20 bases between. The CDR3 spells CSVKLGGARMNTEAFF. DNA of the CDR3: TGCAGCGTAAAGCTGGGTGGGGCACGAATGAACACTGAAGCTTTCTTT.

CDR3: CASVWGFSGGQETQYF. The DNA of the CDR3 is TGTGCCTCGGTTTGGGGGTTTAGCGGGGGCCAAGAGACCCAGTACTTC. The rearrangement links TRBV11-2 to TRBJ2-5; 9 bases agree with TRBD2. Trimming removed 11 bases from V and 1 base from J; junction bases left unmatched: 14. The CDR3 is made up of 16 amino acids. The germline V gene has CDR1 SGHAT and CDR2 FQNNGV.

This sequence joins TRBV5-1 and TRBJ1-2, with 7 bases fitting TRBD1. The ends lost 4 bases at V and 8 bases at J; junction bases unmatched: 8. The germline V gene encodes CDR1 SGHRS and CDR2 YFSETQ. The CDR3 totals 13 residues. In nucleotides, the CDR3 is TGCGCCAGCAGCCAGGGGGTGGACATGGGCTACACCTTC. Its protein is CASSQGVDMGYTF.

This clonotype has a count of ten or more. The chain employs TRBV5-5 and TRBJ2-1, with a weak D call TRBD1 (5 bases). V was trimmed by 1 base and J by 0 bases, leaving 5 bases between them. The CDR3 consists of 14 residues. In germline, CDR1 is SGHKS, CDR2 YYEKEE (reference sequence). CDR3: CASSLQGSYNEQFF. Here the CDR3 DNA reads TGTGCCAGCAGCTTGCAGGGCTCCTACAATGAGCAGTTCTTC.

The rearrangement uses TRBV9 and TRBJ1-4; D remains ambiguous. Trimming cost V 0 bases and J 0 bases, with 6 bases left between them. Per the germline V gene, CDR1 is SGDLS and CDR2 is YYNGEE. This CDR3 is 15 amino acids long. The CDR3 region has the DNA TGTGCCAGCAGCGTAGATTATGCAACTAATGAAAAACTGTTTTTT. It encodes CASSVDYATNEKLFF.

Only a few counts were recorded for this clonotype. CDR3 coding DNA: TGTGCCAGCAGCTTATCTGGCCACAACTATGGCTACACCTTC. This gives the protein CASSLSGHNYGYTF. The chain recombines TRBV7-2 with TRBJ1-2; D is ambiguous. V dropped 2 bases and J dropped 2 bases, with 9 bases sitting between them. In germline, CDR1 is SGHTA, CDR2 FQGNSA. The CDR3 has 14 amino acids. The full variable domain, rest sourced from reference TRBV7-2 and TRBJ1-2, is GAGVSQSPSNKVTEKGKDVELRCDPISGHTALYWYRQSLGQGLEFLIYFQGNSAPDKSGLPSDRFSAERTGGSVSTLTIQRTQQEDSAVYLCASSLSGHNYGYTFGSGTRLTVV.

V gene TRBV5-1 combines with J gene TRBJ2-7; 7 bases are a match to TRBD1. V was pared by 3 bases and J by 4 bases, with 4 bases of the junction left unmatched. Germline assignment: CDR1 SGHRS and CDR2 YFSETQ. The CDR3 contains 13 residues. The CDR3 sequence: CASSSSRGYEQYF. The CDR3, as DNA: TGCGCCAGCAGCTCGAGCAGGGGGTACGAGCAGTACTTC.

This clonotype turned up a few times. The genes are TRBV5-1 and TRBJ2-5; 7 nucleotides agree with TRBD2. Near its end, the DNA agrees better with TRBJ2-1, so the J call may be wrong. The germline CDR1 and CDR2 sequences are SGHRS and YFSETQ. The CDR3 sequence is 14 residues long. The CDR3 DNA sequence: TGCGCCAGCAGCTTGGGGCTAGCGGTCCATGAGCAGTTCTTC. Translating gives CASSLGLAVHEQFF.

The chain uses TRBV18 and TRBJ2-5, with D tentatively TRBD2 (5 bases). The DNA end is a closer match to TRBJ2-7, so the J assignment may be wrong. Germline V gives CDR1 KGHSH, CDR2 LQKENI. CDR3 size: 17 residues. CDR3 nucleotide sequence: TGTGCCAGCTCACCTAATCGGGCGGTACGAGGGTCCTACGAGCAGTACTTC. It translates to CASSPNRAVRGSYEQYF.

The rearrangement joins TRBV12-3 or TRBV12-4 to TRBJ1-2, with 7 bases that match TRBD1. The CDR3 spans 14 residues. J lost 3 bases, V lost 5 bases, and 6 bases had no gene match. CDR3 in DNA: TGTGCCAGCAGTCCTACAGGGGAACACTATGGCTACACCTTC. Translation: CASSPTGEHYGYTF.

On this clonotype itself: This may be a read error, as it is one base from a much larger clone. The chain couples TRBV20-1 to TRBJ2-4; D remains unclear. CDR3 length: 12 residues. The ends were cut back, 2 bases at V and 8 bases at J, with 10 bases in the middle. The germline CDR1 and CDR2 sequences are DFQATT and SNEGSKA (reference sequence). The CDR3 loop reads CSARIAADIQYF. DNA for the CDR3: TGCAGTGCTAGAATCGCAGCTGACATTCAGTACTTC.

The chain joins TRBV7-9 to TRBJ2-4; D gene ambiguous. This CDR3 comprises 15 residues. Trimming stripped 5 bases from V and 0 bases from J, with 11 bases between. Per the germline V gene, CDR1 is SEHNR and CDR2 is FQNEAQ (reference sequence). The CDR3 sequence: CASSVGQPAKNIQYF. CDR3 DNA sequence: TGTGCCAGCAGCGTGGGCCAACCAGCCAAAAACATTCAGTACTTC.

The rearrangement uses TRBV5-1 and TRBJ2-5; D not resolved. This CDR3 spans 14 amino acids. V was shortened by 4 bases and J by 5 bases, with 15 bases between the two germline ends. The germline gives CDR1 SGHRS, CDR2 YFSETQ. This CDR3 is CASSTGRPRETQYF. The CDR3 DNA sequence: TGCGCCAGCAGCACCGGACGTCCTCGGGAGACCCAGTACTTC.

CDR3 sequence: CASSLGGSDEQYF. CDR3 DNA sequence: TGTGCCAGCAGTTTAGGGGGGAGCGACGAGCAGTACTTC. The chain recombines TRBV27 with TRBJ2-7, with D perhaps TRBD2 (6 bases). The V gene lost 2 bases and the J gene lost 5 bases, with 10 bases spanning the gap. Germline assignment: CDR1 MNHEY and CDR2 SMNVEV (reference sequence). The CDR3 is 13 amino acids.

This chain joins TRBV7-2 and TRBJ2-5; no clear D. V gave up 1 base and J gave up 9 bases, with 12 bases separating them. CDR3 size: 13 residues. The germline V gene has CDR1 SGHTA and CDR2 FQGNSA. The CDR3 nucleotides read TGTGCCAGCAGCTTAGGGGGTGGTGAGGCCCAGTACTTC. Translating it yields CASSLGGGEAQYF.

The genes are TRBV5-1 and TRBJ1-1; maybe TRBD1 (5 bases). Germline loops: CDR1 SGHRS, CDR2 YFSETQ. The ends were cut back, 0 bases at V and 4 bases at J, with 13 bases in the middle. The CDR3 is 15 amino acids. CDR3 protein: CASSLGTLRGTEAFF. The CDR3 nucleotides read TGCGCCAGCAGCTTGGGGACACTCCGGGGCACTGAAGCTTTCTTT.

This clonotype was counted a few times. This sequence joins TRBV28 and TRBJ2-1, with TRBD1 matching 11 bases. CDR3 size: 15 residues. V lost 5 bases, J lost 8 bases, and 8 bases stayed unmatched. Germline CDR1 is MDHEN and CDR2 is SYDVKM. This chain's CDR3 is CASSIGQGARDEQFF. For the CDR3, the DNA is TGTGCCAGCAGTATCGGACAGGGGGCTAGGGATGAGCAGTTCTTC.

In this sample, this clonotype turned up a few times. The gene calls are TRBV3-1 and TRBJ2-7; no clear D gene. CDR3 length: 12 amino acids. Germline V gene sequence: CDR1 LGHDT, CDR2 YNNKEL (reference sequence). V lost 0 bases, J lost 7 bases, and 7 bases lay in between. This CDR3 reads CASSQEGKEQYF. CDR3 sequence (DNA): TGTGCCAGCAGCCAAGAGGGAAAAGAGCAGTACTTC.

This clonotype was found a few times. CDR3 protein: CASSQDGGHPNSPLHF. In nucleotides, the CDR3 is TGTGCCAGCAGCCAAGATGGCGGACACCCTAATTCACCCCTCCACTTT. The V call is TRBV3-1, the J call TRBJ1-6, with D perhaps matching TRBD1 (5 bases). The CDR3 extends over 16 amino acids. V was clipped by 0 bases and J by 6 bases, with 12 bases between them. Looked up from germline, CDR1 is LGHDT and CDR2 is YNNKEL (reference sequence).

The rearrangement joins TRBV28 to TRBJ2-4; 8 bases agree with TRBD1. In germline, CDR1 is MDHEN, CDR2 SYDVKM. J gave up 8 bases and V 2 bases, and 2 bases lay outside the gene matches. This CDR3 is built from 13 residues. The CDR3 reads CASSLQGADIQYF. Here the CDR3 DNA reads TGTGCCAGCAGTTTACAGGGGGCCGACATTCAGTACTTC.

The V and J genes are TRBV20-1 and TRBJ1-2; tentative D call: TRBD1 (5 bases). The CDR3 totals 12 residues. V was trimmed by 6 bases and J by 2 bases, leaving 10 bases between them. CDR1 is DFQATT, CDR2 SNEGSKA, per germline (reference sequence). CDR3 protein: CSANRLNYGYTF. The DNA of the CDR3 is TGCAGTGCCAACAGGCTGAACTATGGCTACACCTTC.

The CDR3 DNA sequence: TGTGCCAGCAGTCCGATCGGGTCCCAGCAGGAGACCCAGTACTTC. Translated: CASSPIGSQQETQYF. V usage is TRBV12-3 or TRBV12-4 and J usage is TRBJ2-5; D unresolved. The CDR3 is made up of 15 amino acids. Trimming cost V 5 bases and J 5 bases, with 18 bases left between them.

The rearrangement joins TRBV3-1 to TRBJ1-5; tentative D call: TRBD1 (6 bases). The V and J ends lost 1 base and 3 bases respectively, with 10 bases between them. CDR3 length equals 15 residues. Germline CDR1 LGHDT, CDR2 YNNKEL (reference sequence). CDR3 DNA sequence: TGTGCCAGCAGCCAAGGGACAGCTATCAATCAGCCCCAGCATTTT. It translates to CASSQGTAINQPQHF.

This clonotype has just a few counts. Sequence at one end of the junction differs from germline and may be a read error. The rearrangement joins TRBV15 to TRBJ2-5, with D possibly TRBD2 on 5 matching bases. CDR1 and CDR2 (germline): LNHNV, YYDKDF (reference sequence). This CDR3 comprises 14 residues. CDR3 in DNA: TGTGCCTCCAGCAGGCCTGGACTTTTACGGACCCAGTACTTC. Its protein product is CASSRPGLLRTQYF. Full variable domain (missing parts from reference TRBV15 and TRBJ2-5): DAMVIQNPRYQVTQFGKPVTLSCSQTLNHNVMYWYQQKSSQAPKLLFHYYDKDFNNEADTPDNFQSRRPNTSFCFLDIRSPGLGDTAMYLCASSRPGLLRTQYFGPGTRLLVL.

This clonotype was counted a few times. J is TRBJ2-5 and V is TRBV9; maybe TRBD1 (6 bases). CDR1 is SGDLS, CDR2 YYNGEE, per germline. Trimming took 4 bases from V and 2 from J, leaving 15 bases between them. This CDR3 comprises 15 residues. CDR3 sequence (DNA): TGTGCCAGCAGCAAAGAGGGACAATATCAAGAGACCCAGTACTTC. Translated: CASSKEGQYQETQYF.

V is TRBV12-3 or TRBV12-4 and J is TRBJ1-2, with a tentative D call TRBD1 (6 bases). Trimming removed 6 bases at V and 6 bases at J, with 14 bases between. The CDR3 has 13 amino acids. The CDR3 DNA sequence: TGTGCCAGCAGGGGAACAGGGAAAAATGGCTACACCTTC. Its translation is CASRGTGKNGYTF.

This clonotype turned up a few times. The chain links TRBV20-1 to TRBJ1-5; D is uncertain. Trimming pared 0 bases from V and 6 bases from J, leaving 9 bases between. CDR1 DFQATT and CDR2 SNEGSKA come from the germline V gene (reference sequence). This CDR3 has 13 residues. CDR3 coding DNA: TGCAGTGCTAGAGATGTGTACAGTCAGCCCCAGCATTTT. This gives the protein CSARDVYSQPQHF.

The chain carries TRBV7-9 and TRBJ2-7; possibly TRBD1 for D (5 bases). There are 16 residues in the CDR3. The V gene's germline CDR1 is SEHNR and CDR2 FQNEAQ (reference sequence). V was clipped by 4 bases and J by 2 bases, with 18 bases between them. The DNA of the CDR3 is TGTGCCAGCAGCTCTTACAGGACGGTGGATCCCTACGAGCAGTACTTC. Translating gives CASSSYRTVDPYEQYF.

The chain has TRBV9 and TRBJ2-5; TRBD1 might be the D (6 bases). The CDR3 consists of 15 residues. Germline loops: CDR1 SGDLS, CDR2 YYNGEE. Trimming stripped 0 bases from V and 2 bases from J, with 11 bases between. CDR3 sequence (DNA): TGTGCCAGCAGCGTAGGTAGGACAGTACAAGAGACCCAGTACTTC. Its translation is CASSVGRTVQETQYF.